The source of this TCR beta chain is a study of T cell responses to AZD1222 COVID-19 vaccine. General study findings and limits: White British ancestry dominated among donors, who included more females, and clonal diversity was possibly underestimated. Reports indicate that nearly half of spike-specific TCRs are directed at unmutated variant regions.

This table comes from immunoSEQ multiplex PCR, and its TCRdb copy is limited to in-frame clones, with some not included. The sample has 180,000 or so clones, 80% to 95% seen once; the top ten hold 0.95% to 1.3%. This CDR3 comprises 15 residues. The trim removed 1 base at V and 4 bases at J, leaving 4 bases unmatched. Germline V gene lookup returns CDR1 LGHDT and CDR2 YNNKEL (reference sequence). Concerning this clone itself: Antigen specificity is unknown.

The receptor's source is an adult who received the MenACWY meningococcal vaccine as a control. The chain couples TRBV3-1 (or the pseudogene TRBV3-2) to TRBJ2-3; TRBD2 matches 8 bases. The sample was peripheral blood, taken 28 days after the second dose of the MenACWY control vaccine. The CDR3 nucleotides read TGTGCCAGCAGCCAAGGGACTAGCCTCCCAGATACGCAGTATTTT. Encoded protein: CASSQGTSLPDTQYF.